The 8 T cell receptor beta chains in this list originate from one sample, sequenced in a study of chemoradiotherapy in HPV16-positive cancers. Assay used: immunoSEQ multiplex PCR; TCRdb lists only in-frame clones, some missing. The sample lists approximately 6,400 clones, over 70% occurring once. The specimen was tumor tissue, collected from a patient who underwent chemoradiotherapy. The source is a human donor with HPV-associated anogenital cancer.

This clone was counted once. V is TRBV27 and J is TRBJ2-7; 10 bases map to TRBD2. From germline, CDR1 is MNHEY and CDR2 SMNVEV (reference sequence). This CDR3 contains 15 residues. After removal of 6 bases from V and 0 bases from J, the junction contained 5 bases not matched to a gene. In DNA, the CDR3 is TGTGCCAGCAGGCTTAGCGGGAGGAGCTCCTACGAGCAGTACTTC. It specifies CASRLSGRSSYEQYF.

The chain uses TRBV7-2 and TRBJ1-5; the D gene is possibly TRBD1 (5 bases). Germline CDR1 SGHTA, CDR2 FQGNSA. The CDR3 loop spans 15 amino acids. The V and J ends lost 4 bases and 6 bases respectively, with 16 bases between them. The CDR3 loop is CASSSRRGEGQPQHF. The DNA for the CDR3 is TGTGCCAGCAGCTCCAGAAGAGGGGAGGGTCAGCCCCAGCATTTT.

This chain connects TRBV23-1 to TRBJ1-1; TRBD1 might be the D (5 bases). TRBV23-1 is sorted into the ORF group, with uncertain function. V lost 9 bases and J lost 1, with 15 bases in between. The CDR3 totals 14 residues. In DNA form, the CDR3 reads TGCGCCAGTCTCCCCCAGGGACCGAACACTGAAGCTTTCTTT. Its protein is CASLPQGPNTEAFF.

This chain connects TRBV4-3 to TRBJ2-1; 7 nucleotides agree with TRBD1. The CDR3 runs 18 residues. Trimming removed 0 bases from V and 5 bases from J; junction bases left unmatched: 13. Germline values: CDR1 LGHNA, CDR2 YSLEER. CDR3 region: CASSQDSVQGTANNEQFF. In nucleotides, the CDR3 is TGCGCCAGCAGCCAAGATTCGGTTCAAGGGACAGCCAACAATGAGCAGTTCTTC.

The chain has TRBV25-1 and TRBJ2-3; D is unclear. Trimming took 4 bases from V and 2 from J, leaving 10 bases between them. CDR1 and CDR2 (germline): MGHDK, SYGVNS. The CDR3 consists of 14 residues. The CDR3: CASSAPDSTDTQYF. For the CDR3, the DNA is TGTGCCAGCAGTGCACCCGACTCCACAGATACGCAGTATTTT.

The table lists this clone with a few counts. The chain has TRBV10-3 and TRBJ2-3; 12 bases match TRBD2. The CDR3 has 14 residues. V lost 9 bases, J lost 0 bases, and 1 base stayed unmatched. The germline V gene encodes CDR1 ENHRY and CDR2 SYGVKD. The CDR3 spells CAIGLAGSTDTQYF. The CDR3 DNA is TGTGCCATTGGACTAGCGGGAAGCACAGATACGCAGTATTTT.

V is TRBV2 and J is TRBJ2-5; possibly TRBD1 for D (6 bases). Germline CDR1 SNHLY, CDR2 FYNNEI. CDR3 length: 12 amino acids. V gave up 11 bases and J gave up 4 bases, with 14 bases separating them. CDR3 coding DNA: TGTGCCGGCACTACAGGGCCAGAGACCCAGTACTTC. As protein: CAGTTGPETQYF.

V gene TRBV5-1 combines with J gene TRBJ1-1; 7 positions match TRBD1. The J segment lost 6 bases and the V segment lost 5 bases, leaving 13 bases of the junction unmatched. Germline-derived CDR1 and CDR2 are SGHRS and YFSETQ. The CDR3 consists of 15 residues. This CDR3 is CASRGQGGPPAEAFF. The CDR3 DNA follows: TGCGCCAGCAGGGGGCAGGGGGGCCCCCCCGCTGAAGCTTTCTTT.